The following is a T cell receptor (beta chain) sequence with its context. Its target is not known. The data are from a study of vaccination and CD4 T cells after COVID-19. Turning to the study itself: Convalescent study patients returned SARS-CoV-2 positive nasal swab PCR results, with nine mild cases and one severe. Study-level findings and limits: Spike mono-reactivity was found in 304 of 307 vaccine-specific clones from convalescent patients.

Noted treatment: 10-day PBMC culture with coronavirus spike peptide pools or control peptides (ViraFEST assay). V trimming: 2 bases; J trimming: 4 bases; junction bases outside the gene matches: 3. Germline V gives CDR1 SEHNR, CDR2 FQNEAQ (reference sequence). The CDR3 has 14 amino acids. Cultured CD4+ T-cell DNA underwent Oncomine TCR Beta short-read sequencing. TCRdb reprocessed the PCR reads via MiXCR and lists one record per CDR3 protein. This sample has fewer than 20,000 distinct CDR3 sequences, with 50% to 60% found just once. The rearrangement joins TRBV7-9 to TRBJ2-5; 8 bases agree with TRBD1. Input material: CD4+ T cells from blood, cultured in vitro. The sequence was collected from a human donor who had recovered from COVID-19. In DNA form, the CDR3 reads TGTGCCAGCAGCTTACGGACAGGGATAGAGACCCAGTACTTC. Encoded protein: CASSLRTGIETQYF.